Listed below are T cell receptor beta chains from one sample, sequenced in a study of blood T cell repertoires in COVID-19. Assay: immunoSEQ multiplex PCR; the TCRdb copy retains only in-frame clones and omits some. The table lists 150,000 to 200,000 clones, approximately 80% of them singletons, with 11% in the top ten. Material: peripheral blood. Every receptor here comes from a human donor in a cohort sampled during active COVID-19. Each CDR3 is given with its conserved first and last residue. D genes are given only for firm matches.

TRBJ2-7	.	TRBV27	11	TGTGCCAGCGGGAAGGGGTTGGCGCAGTACTTC	CASGKGLAQYF
TRBJ2-6	.	TRBV10-3	15	TGTGCCATCAGTGATTCCGGGACTGGGGCCAACGTCCTGACTTTC	CAISDSGTGANVLTF
TRBJ2-6	.	TRBV2	15	TGTGCCAGCAGTGACTGGGCCTCTGGGGCCAACGTCCTGACTTTC	CASSDWASGANVLTF
TRBJ2-5	.	TRBV6-5	13	TGTGCCAGCAGAAACCGGCGGGGCGAGACCCAGTACTTC	CASRNRRGETQYF
TRBJ1-6	.	TRBV11-2	13	TGTGCCAGCAGCCGACAATATAATTCACCCCTCCACTTT	CASSRQYNSPLHF
TRBJ2-7	TRBD1	TRBV18	15	TGTGCCAGCTCACAGTTGGGGGGACAGGGGAACGAGCAGTACTTC	CASSQLGGQGNEQYF
TRBJ2-2	TRBD1	TRBV7-3	15	TGTGCCAGCAGCTTAAGCCCAGGGGGCTTCGGGGAGCTGTTTTTT	CASSLSPGGFGELFF
TRBJ2-7	TRBD1	TRBV10-1	13	TGCGCCAGCAGCCGGGACAGAACCTACGAGCAGTACTTC	CASSRDRTYEQYF
TRBJ2-1	TRBD2	TRBV27	15	TGTGCCAGCAGCCCCCGGGGGGATCTCTACAATGAGCAGTTCTTC	CASSPRGDLYNEQFF
TRBJ1-2	TRBD1	TRBV6-5	13	TGTGCCAGCAGTCCGGGACAGTCGTATGGCTACACCTTC	CASSPGQSYGYTF
TRBJ2-1	.	TRBV30	13	TGTGCCTGGGGAGATGACATATACAATGAGCAGTTCTTC	CAWGDDIYNEQFF
TRBJ1-5	.	TRBV6-2/TRBV6-3	17	TGTGCCAGCAGCCTAATCAGGGGCCCGAAGAGCAATCAGCCCCAGCATTTT	CASSLIRGPKSNQPQHF
TRBJ1-1	TRBD1	TRBV7-2	15	TGTGCCAGCAGCACAACCGGGACAGGGAACACTGAAGCTTTCTTT	CASSTTGTGNTEAFF